The entry below gives a single T cell receptor beta chain sequence along with its context. This clone's antigen is unknown. Base qualities were left out, and no much larger clone turns up one base away. The cohort was made up of roughly 670 healthy bone marrow donors. At the time of sampling, every cohort member was nominally healthy, though immune exposures that went unrecorded were likely present. The donor was CMV seronegative and belonged to the group of 352 seronegative cohort members. Each donor provided a peripheral blood sample, and peripheral blood mononuclear cells were used for TCR beta sequencing. Genomic DNA extraction from the blood cell samples was performed with the Qiagen DNeasy Blood Extraction Kit. The library relied on the immunoSEQ multiplex PCR assay. The multiplex PCR relied on a mix of 60 forward primers for TCR Vbeta segments and 13 reverse primers for TCR Jbeta segments. The CDR3 region of rearranged TCR beta genes was amplified from genomic DNA with a multiplex PCR assay. The amplified TCR beta libraries were sequenced on the Illumina HiSeq System as 87-base-pair reads. Per the source publication's procedure: Across the 700 or so repertoires, a later analysis counted some 81 million unique TCR beta chains, 9.5 million to 13 million of which were shared by at least two donors. Raw reads were error-corrected and collapsed into unique sequences with a nearest-neighbor algorithm that merged closely related sequences to remove PCR and sequencing errors. V, D and J gene segments were assigned by aligning CDR3 sequences to IMGT reference sequences. Each retained sequence needed at least a six-nucleotide match to both a V gene segment and a J gene segment. A rearrangement counted as productive if the CDR3 had no stop codons and remained in frame with V and J, and every other rearrangement counted as non-productive. Following IMGT convention, CDR3 was defined as the stretch from the second conserved V-encoded cysteine to the conserved J-encoded phenylalanine. Sequences without an unambiguous match to a single V gene segment were excluded from the earlier analysis of almost 600 of the donors. In an earlier analysis of some 590 of the donors, a V segment was called functional when productive rearrangements were above 56.7%, and segregating when the standard deviation between donors exceeded 5%. To diagnose cytomegalovirus status from the catalog of TCR beta chain sequences, a statistical classification framework was built. In a later analysis, V and J genes were assigned by comparing TCR nucleotide sequences against IMGT/GENE-DB human TR gene sequences. A later analysis assigned CDR3 sequences and most-parsimonious VDJ recombination scenarios with the TCRdist pipeline. In a later analysis, every TCR beta chain was defined by the combination of its CDR3 amino acid sequence and its V-gene family, and reads without a unique V-gene family were dropped. To address suspected cross-contamination and a sequencing artifact, a later analysis removed approximately 600 highly shared, low-generation-probability nucleotide sequences. For each public chain, a later analysis derived a clonal expansion index from normalized ranks of inferred template counts within each repertoire. Generation probabilities in a later analysis came from a VDJ recombination model fitted to out-of-frame rearrangements, and those results were checked against IGoR. In a later analysis, hypergeometric tests were used to score TCR-TCR, TCR-HLA and TCR-CMV co-occurrence, with a repertoire-size bias correction applied to TCR pairs. False discovery rates were estimated in a later analysis by permuting HLA or CMV assignments 20 times. A later analysis grouped co-occurring TCRs with DBSCAN, adding TCRdist sequence similarity when clustering within HLA-allele-positive subsets. Repertoires with fewer than 30,000 or more than 120,000 public chains were left out of co-occurrence clustering, as were a few repertoires with anomalous nucleotide sharing. The clones in this table, taken by TCRdb from immuneACCESS, are in-frame only. Not every clone is retained; where verified, under half of the shortfall comes from an unresolved V gene, and the cause of the rest is unknown. Clone size and the V and J calls come from that table; the DNA yielded D and trimming. The sample table holds roughly 150,000 clones, of which less than 90% were seen once. In total, the top ten clones hold more than 2% of the sample.

This sample is part of a study of cytomegalovirus exposure and HLA in healthy donors listed by TCRdb under 2017. Describing the broader study: In an earlier analysis of roughly 500 of the donors, 276 Gb of sequence data and about 110 million unique TCR beta sequences from about 179 million T cells were reported. An early release covering 550 to 650 HLA-typed donors comprised about 300 gigabases of sequencing data and 85 million to 100 million unique TCR sequences. Of the approximately 370 genotyped donors, 81% were placed in the genetic ancestry cluster associated with self-reported Caucasian donors. The study was designed to test whether signatures of past pathogen exposure could be identified by cataloging public T cell receptors. The study profiled the T cell repertoires of about 720 subjects by immunosequencing and related them to cytomegalovirus serostatus. A separate validation cohort of 100 to 150 different subjects was used in addition to the approximately 640-subject first cohort. High-throughput TCR immunosequencing, statistical association of individual TCRs with disease status, and machine learning were combined to predict cytomegalovirus infection status. A later analysis re-analyzed previously published TCR beta repertoires from 666 donors and added high-resolution HLA genotyping to study TCR occurrence patterns. In the later analysis, no new phenotypic data were used to find candidate immune exposures; instead, reliance was placed on TCR beta sequences and their occurrence across donors. To decide whether each TCR beta V gene segment behaved as functional or pseudogenic, an earlier analysis of fewer than 750 of the donors relied on high-throughput TCR beta sequencing. Donor age, sex, ethnicity and CMV serostatus were compiled together with the repertoire data. In a later genetic analysis, genome-wide SNP genotypes for about three fifths of the roughly 670 donors were used, and that subset was treated as a discovery cohort. All discovery cohort repertoires had been generated using a single sequencing platform. HLA typing included class I and class II loci at four-digit resolution. The number of donors typed differed by locus, with roughly 629-640 for A, B, C, DRB1 and DQB1, about 500 for DQA1, about 610 for DPA1, and approximately 470 for DPB1. About five DR-DQ haplotypes were handled as single units for association and clustering, since linkage in the cohort was strong. On average, around 240,000 unique TCR beta nucleotide sequences were sequenced per donor among 398 genotyped donors of the cohort, with roughly 19% of those sequences being non-productive.

What the authors observed across the whole study: A cluster of highly shared sequence variants was judged likely to be a technical artifact of the sequencing pipeline. A later analysis found that TCR association rates varied across HLA loci, with DRB1 alleles showing the most associated TCRs and HLA-C alleles the fewest. Compared with equally common non-associated chains, HLA-associated TCR beta chains in a later analysis were more clonally expanded and had lower generation probabilities. Specific HLA alleles were associated with 15,000 to 20,000 TCR beta sequences at a false discovery rate of 0.05 in a later analysis. In a later genetic analysis, fewer N-insertions in productive TCRs were reported among donors in an Asian-associated ancestry cluster than the approximately 710-donor mean. The presence/absence analyses assumed that sequencing depth was roughly uniform across donors, and that assumption may not be true. Because some donors lacked HLA typing at each locus, the association tests relied only on the typed subset. When HLA alleles, especially DR and DQ, strongly co-occurred, attributing TCR associations to individual alleles was difficult. It was suggested by the authors that the approach could potentially be generalized to other disease states and immunological phenotypes. In the study, roughly 160 TCR beta chains were listed as associated with cytomegalovirus. A further reported finding was that TCR beta sequences accurately predicted the HLA-A and HLA-B alleles for most subjects in the first cohort. Most CMV-associated TCR beta chains appeared to be HLA-restricted in a later analysis, and the HLA associations seemed to be driven largely by CMV exposure. The classifier was reported to diagnose cytomegalovirus status with high specificity and sensitivity in both the original cohort and the validation cohort. The 87-base-pair reads could not distinguish some IMGT-functional V segments, including TRBV6-2 and TRBV6-3, so those segments were excluded. In a later analysis, several top co-occurrence clusters were reported to appear linked to parvovirus B19, influenza, CMV and Epstein-Barr virus. Correlated functional status among segregating V segments might be attributable to linkage disequilibrium, but an unknown experimental factor could not be ruled out. The only immune exposure information available for the cohort was CMV serostatus. Most TCR sequences were seen in very few donors, while some public TCRs were found in many individuals. This cohort had only TCR beta chains sequenced, and the lack of alpha or paired-chain data limited which features could be detected. A few of the identified cytomegalovirus-associated TCR beta chains were confirmed in vitro to be specific for cytomegalovirus antigens. The earlier analysis of fewer than 750 of the donors excluded fewer than 20 rarely observed V segments, including chromosome 9 orphons, because counts were too low. Broadly in line with IMGT annotations, most TCR beta V segments showed up in productive rearrangements about 87% or about 30% of the time in an earlier analysis of roughly 590 of the donors. A later genetic analysis associated a missense DCLRE1C variant with V-gene and J-gene trimming of TCR beta chains, and an independent cohort replicated the association.

Including cysteine and phenylalanine, the CDR3 has 14 amino acids. The sequence is cut down to CDR3 DNA, 42 bases in frame from base 1. From the germline V gene (reference sequence), CDR1 is SEHNR and CDR2 is FQNEAQ. V is cut by 5 bases and J by 4 bases, and the space between the germline ends is 14 bases. Sequencing was performed on PBMCs. The source is a boy aged 2 to 10 in good health and CMV-seronegative. The V and J genes are TRBV7-9 and TRBJ1-2, with the D gene not confidently named. The sequenced DNA is TGTGCCAGCAGCGCCCTGTTAGGCGGCTATGGCTACACCTTC. Its translation reads: CASSALLGGYGYTF.